This T cell receptor (beta chain) was obtained from a study of CD8+CD57+ T cells in acquired aplastic anemia. Study-wide background: Recorded DNA amounts for sorted CD4+ and CD8+ cells had an average of approximately 3 ug.

CDR3 and TCR beta VDJ profiling relied on a genomic DNA template. TCRdb re-called the reads with MiXCR, one entry per CDR3 protein. The repertoire consists of 250,000 to 300,000 distinct CDR3 sequences, with approximately 56% occurring once and the leading ten covering approximately 8%. Trimming took 0 bases from V and 0 from J; bases not matched to a gene: 2. Germline V CDR1 and CDR2: SGHDT, YYEEEE. The CDR3 consists of 16 residues. Study-wide findings and caveats: No significant patient-versus-control difference appeared in CD8+ Simpson's diversity. There were over 25 CD8+ CDR3 sequences that occurred in both patients and controls.

The sample holds many counts of this clonotype. Its cognate antigen is unknown. The sample was sorted CD4+, CD8+, or CD8+CD57+ T cells (not recorded which) from PBMCs. The clonotype originates from a human donor with severe aplastic anemia or a healthy control (not recorded which). This sequence joins TRBV5-6 and TRBJ1-3; TRBD1 matches at 8 bases. In nucleotides, the CDR3 is TGTGCCAGCAGCTTGGTCGGACAGGGCTCTGGAAACACCATATATTTT. Amino acid sequence: CASSLVGQGSGNTIYF.